The source of this TCR beta chain is a study of control samples from healthy donors and cancer patients. Germline loops: CDR1 MNHEY, CDR2 SMNVEV (reference sequence). The V and J ends lost 6 bases and 3 bases, in that order; junction bases with no gene match: 7. The CDR3 has 15 residues. This table comes from immunoSEQ multiplex PCR, and its TCRdb copy is limited to in-frame clones, with some not included. The data show 170,000 or so clones, 90% to 95% seen once. Material: blood. The clonotype originates from a woman between 18 and 29 years old in good health. The V and J genes are TRBV27 and TRBJ2-1, with 8 bases identical to TRBD1. This CDR3 reads CASSPQGGYYNEQFF. CDR3 sequence (DNA): TGTGCCAGCAGCCCACAGGGGGGATACTACAATGAGCAGTTCTTC.